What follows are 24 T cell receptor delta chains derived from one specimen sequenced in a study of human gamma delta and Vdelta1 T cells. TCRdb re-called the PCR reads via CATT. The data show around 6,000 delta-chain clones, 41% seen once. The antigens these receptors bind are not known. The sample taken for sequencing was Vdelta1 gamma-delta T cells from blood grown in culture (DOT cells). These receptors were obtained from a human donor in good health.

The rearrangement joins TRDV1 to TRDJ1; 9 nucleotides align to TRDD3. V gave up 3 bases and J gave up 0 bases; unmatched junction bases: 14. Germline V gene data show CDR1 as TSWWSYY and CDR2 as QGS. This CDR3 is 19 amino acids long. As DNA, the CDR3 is TGTGCTCTTGGGGAGCGGGGGGATACCCCTTTCTTGTACACCGATAAACTCATCTTT. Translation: CALGERGDTPFLYTDKLIF.

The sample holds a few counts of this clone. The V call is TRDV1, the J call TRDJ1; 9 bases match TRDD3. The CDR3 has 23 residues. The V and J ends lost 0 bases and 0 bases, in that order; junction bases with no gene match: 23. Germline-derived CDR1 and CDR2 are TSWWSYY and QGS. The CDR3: CALGELLSRGIQGPPMDTDKLIF. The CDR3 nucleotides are TGTGCTCTTGGGGAACTACTGAGCAGGGGGATACAGGGTCCCCCTATGGACACCGATAAACTCATCTTT.

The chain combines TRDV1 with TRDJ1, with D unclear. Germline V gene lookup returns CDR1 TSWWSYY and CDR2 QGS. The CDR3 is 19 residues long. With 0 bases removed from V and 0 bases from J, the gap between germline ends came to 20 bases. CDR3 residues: CALGELGSPSEPYTDKLIF. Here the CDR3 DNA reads TGTGCTCTTGGGGAACTCGGGTCTCCATCCGAACCCTACACCGATAAACTCATCTTT.

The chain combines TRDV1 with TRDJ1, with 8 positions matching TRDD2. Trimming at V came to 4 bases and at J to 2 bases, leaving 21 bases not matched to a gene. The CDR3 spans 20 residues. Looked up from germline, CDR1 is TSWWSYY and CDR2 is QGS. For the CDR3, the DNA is TGTGCTCTTGGGGGACGCCTTCCTAAGTGGTTCCTAACGGGGACCGATAAACTCATCTTT. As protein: CALGGRLPKWFLTGTDKLIF.

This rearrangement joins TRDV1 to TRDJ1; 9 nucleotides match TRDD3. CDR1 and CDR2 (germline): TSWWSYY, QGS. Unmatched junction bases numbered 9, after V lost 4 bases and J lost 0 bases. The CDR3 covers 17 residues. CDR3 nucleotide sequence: TGTGCTCTTGGGGCCTTCCACTGGGGGAGATACACCGATAAACTCATCTTT. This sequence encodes CALGAFHWGRYTDKLIF.

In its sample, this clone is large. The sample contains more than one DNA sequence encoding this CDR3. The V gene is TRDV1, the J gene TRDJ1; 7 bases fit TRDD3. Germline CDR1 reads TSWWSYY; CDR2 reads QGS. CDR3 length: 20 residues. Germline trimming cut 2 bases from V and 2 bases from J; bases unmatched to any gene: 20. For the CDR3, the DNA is TGTGCTCTTGGGGAAGACAATGTAGGATACGGGCCACGGCGGACCGATAAACTCATCTTT. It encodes CALGEDNVGYGPRRTDKLIF.

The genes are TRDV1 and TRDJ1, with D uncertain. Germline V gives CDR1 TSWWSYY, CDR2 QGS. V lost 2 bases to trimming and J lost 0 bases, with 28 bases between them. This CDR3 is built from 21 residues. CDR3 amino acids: CALGEFLWFVSDGPYTDKLIF. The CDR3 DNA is TGTGCTCTTGGGGAATTTCTGTGGTTCGTCTCCGACGGACCGTACACCGATAAACTCATCTTT.

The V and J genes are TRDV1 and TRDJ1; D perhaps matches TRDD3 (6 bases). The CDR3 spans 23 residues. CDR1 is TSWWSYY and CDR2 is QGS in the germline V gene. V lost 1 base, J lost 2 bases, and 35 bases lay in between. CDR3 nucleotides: TGTGCTCTTGGGGAACATCTCGATACTACCCGGGGGGACCGCCGACCTCGAACCGATAAACTCATCTTT. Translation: CALGEHLDTTRGDRRPRTDKLIF.

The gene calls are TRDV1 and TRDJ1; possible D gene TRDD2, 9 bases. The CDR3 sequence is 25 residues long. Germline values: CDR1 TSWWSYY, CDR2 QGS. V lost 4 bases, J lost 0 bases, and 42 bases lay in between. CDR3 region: CALGVPFLPLGDTILKHTHTDKLIF. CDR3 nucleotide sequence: TGTGCTCTTGGGGTTCCCTTCCTACCTTTAGGGGATACCATCCTCAAACATACTCACACCGATAAACTCATCTTT.

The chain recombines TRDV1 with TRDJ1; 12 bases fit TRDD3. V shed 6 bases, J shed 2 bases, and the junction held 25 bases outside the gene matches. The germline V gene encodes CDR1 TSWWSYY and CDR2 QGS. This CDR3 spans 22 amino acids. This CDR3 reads CALGFAPPGVWGIRERTDKLIF. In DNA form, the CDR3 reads TGTGCTCTTGGCTTTGCCCCCCCGGGGGTCTGGGGGATACGCGAAAGGACCGATAAACTCATCTTT.

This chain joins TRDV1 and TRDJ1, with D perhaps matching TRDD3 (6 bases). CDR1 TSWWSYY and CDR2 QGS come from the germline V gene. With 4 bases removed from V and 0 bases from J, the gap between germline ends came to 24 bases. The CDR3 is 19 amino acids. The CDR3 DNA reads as TGTGCTCTTGGGGCCTCGGGGCGCTGGGGACAATCGTACACCGATAAACTCATCTTT. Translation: CALGASGRWGQSYTDKLIF.

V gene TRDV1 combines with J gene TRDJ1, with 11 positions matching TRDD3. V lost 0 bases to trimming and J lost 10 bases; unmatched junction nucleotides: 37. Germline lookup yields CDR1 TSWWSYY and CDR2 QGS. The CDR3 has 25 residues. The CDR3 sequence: CALGELGFSRPFLRHLGDTRERLIF. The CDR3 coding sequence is TGTGCTCTTGGGGAACTGGGCTTTAGCAGGCCTTTCCTACGACACCTGGGGGATACAAGGGAAAGACTCATCTTT.

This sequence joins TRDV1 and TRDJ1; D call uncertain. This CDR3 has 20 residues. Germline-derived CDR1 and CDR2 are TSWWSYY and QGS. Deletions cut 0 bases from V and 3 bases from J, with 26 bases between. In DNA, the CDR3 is TGTGCTCTTGGGGAACTATTCCGTCCCGGCGGTCCTTTGGATCCCGATAAACTCATCTTT. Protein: CALGELFRPGGPLDPDKLIF.

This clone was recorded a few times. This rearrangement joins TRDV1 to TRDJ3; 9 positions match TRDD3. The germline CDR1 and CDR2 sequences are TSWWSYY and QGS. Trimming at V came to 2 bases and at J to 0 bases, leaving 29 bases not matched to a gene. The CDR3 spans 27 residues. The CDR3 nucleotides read TGTGCTCTTGGGGAAGCCAGCTTCCCACCCAAAGCTGGGGGATCCGTTTTTGTCTCCTGGGACACCCGACAGATGTTTTTC. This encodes CALGEASFPPKAGGSVFVSWDTRQMFF.

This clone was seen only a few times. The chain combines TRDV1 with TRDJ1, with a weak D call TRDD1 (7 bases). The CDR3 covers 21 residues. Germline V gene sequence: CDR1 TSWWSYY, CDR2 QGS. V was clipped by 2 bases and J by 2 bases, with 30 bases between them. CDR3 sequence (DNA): TGTGCTCTTGGGGAAAAAATAGTCCGATTGACTCCTGGGGTGTGGACCGATAAACTCATCTTT. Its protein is CALGEKIVRLTPGVWTDKLIF.

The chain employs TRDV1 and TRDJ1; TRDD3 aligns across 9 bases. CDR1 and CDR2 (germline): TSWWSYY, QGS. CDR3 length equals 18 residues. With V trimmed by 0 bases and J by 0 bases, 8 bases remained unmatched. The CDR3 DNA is TGTGCTCTTGGGGAACTTCGGGGATACGGACCCCACACCGATAAACTCATCTTT. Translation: CALGELRGYGPHTDKLIF.

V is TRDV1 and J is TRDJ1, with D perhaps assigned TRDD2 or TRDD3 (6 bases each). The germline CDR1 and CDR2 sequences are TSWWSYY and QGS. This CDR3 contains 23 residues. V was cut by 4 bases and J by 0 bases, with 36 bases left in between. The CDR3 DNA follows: TGTGCTCTTGGGGTCACACCCGTTCCTATGAATAGGATACCTCGGGACAACACCGATAAACTCATCTTT. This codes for CALGVTPVPMNRIPRDNTDKLIF.

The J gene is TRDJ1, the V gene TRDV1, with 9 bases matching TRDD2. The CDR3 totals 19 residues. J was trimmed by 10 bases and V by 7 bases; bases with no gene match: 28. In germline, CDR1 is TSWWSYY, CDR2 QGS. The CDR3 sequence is CALVRAFLRPGGSPSGLIF. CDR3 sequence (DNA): TGTGCTCTTGTGAGGGCCTTCCTACGTCCCGGGGGATCCCCTAGCGGACTCATCTTT.

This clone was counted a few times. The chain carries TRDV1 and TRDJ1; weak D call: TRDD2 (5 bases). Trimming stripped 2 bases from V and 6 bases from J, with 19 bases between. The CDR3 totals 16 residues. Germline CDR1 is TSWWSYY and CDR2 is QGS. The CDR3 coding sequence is TGTGCTCTTGGGGAAAGCCTACTGCGCCGGAGCCATAAACTCATCTTT. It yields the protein CALGESLLRRSHKLIF.

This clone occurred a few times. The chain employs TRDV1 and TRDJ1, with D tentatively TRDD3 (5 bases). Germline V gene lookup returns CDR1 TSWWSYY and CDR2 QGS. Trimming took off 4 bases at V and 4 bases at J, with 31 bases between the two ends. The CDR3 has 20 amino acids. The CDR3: CALGARLTRGMDFSFDKLIF. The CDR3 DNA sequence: TGTGCTCTTGGGGCCCGCCTGACTAGAGGGATGGATTTTAGTTTCGATAAACTCATCTTT.

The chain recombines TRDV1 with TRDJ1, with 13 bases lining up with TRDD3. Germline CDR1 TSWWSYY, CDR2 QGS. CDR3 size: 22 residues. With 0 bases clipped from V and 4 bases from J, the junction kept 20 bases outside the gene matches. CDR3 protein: CALGELGLPLVLGDTGIDKLIF. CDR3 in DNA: TGTGCTCTTGGGGAACTCGGCCTACCCTTGGTACTGGGGGATACGGGTATCGATAAACTCATCTTT.

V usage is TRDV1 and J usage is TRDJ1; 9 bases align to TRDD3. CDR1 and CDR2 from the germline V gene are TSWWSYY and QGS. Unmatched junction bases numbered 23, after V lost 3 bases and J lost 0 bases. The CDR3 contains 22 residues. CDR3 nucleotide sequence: TGTGCTCTTGGGGAGATGATTCCTACCCCCGCTCAGACTGGGGGAAACACCGATAAACTCATCTTT. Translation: CALGEMIPTPAQTGGNTDKLIF.

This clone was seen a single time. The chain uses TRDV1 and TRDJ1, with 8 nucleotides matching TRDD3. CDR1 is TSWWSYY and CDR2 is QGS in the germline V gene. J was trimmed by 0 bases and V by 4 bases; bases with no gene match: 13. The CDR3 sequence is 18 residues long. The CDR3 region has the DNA TGTGCTCTTGGGGCCCTCTTCCCTCCCTGGGGGAACACCGATAAACTCATCTTT. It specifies CALGALFPPWGNTDKLIF.

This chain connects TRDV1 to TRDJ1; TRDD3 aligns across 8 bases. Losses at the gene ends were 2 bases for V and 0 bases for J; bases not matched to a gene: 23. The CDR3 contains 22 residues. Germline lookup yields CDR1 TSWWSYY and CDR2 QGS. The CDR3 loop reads CALGETPPSPWGNPQYTDKLIF. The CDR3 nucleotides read TGTGCTCTTGGGGAAACTCCCCCCTCCCCCTGGGGGAACCCTCAGTACACCGATAAACTCATCTTT.